The present entry profiles one T cell receptor (beta chain) with its context. The data stem from a study of identifying expanded T cells in peripheral blood. Germline CDR1 LGHNA, CDR2 YSLEER. Germline trimming cut 3 bases from V and 11 bases from J; bases unmatched to any gene: 10. This CDR3 spans 15 amino acids. Here immunoSEQ multiplex PCR was the method, and the copy in TCRdb shows in-frame clones only, minus some. Altogether tens of thousands of clones are present, approximately 84% being singletons, with the ten largest covering 4% to 5.5%. The sequence derives from a person between 18 and 75 years old in good health. The specimen was blood. The chain carries TRBV4-3 and TRBJ2-5; 12 bases align to TRBD2. CDR3 loop: CASSQTSGGAREQYF. The CDR3 nucleotides are TGCGCCAGCAGCCAGACTAGCGGGGGAGCGCGAGAGCAGTACTTC.